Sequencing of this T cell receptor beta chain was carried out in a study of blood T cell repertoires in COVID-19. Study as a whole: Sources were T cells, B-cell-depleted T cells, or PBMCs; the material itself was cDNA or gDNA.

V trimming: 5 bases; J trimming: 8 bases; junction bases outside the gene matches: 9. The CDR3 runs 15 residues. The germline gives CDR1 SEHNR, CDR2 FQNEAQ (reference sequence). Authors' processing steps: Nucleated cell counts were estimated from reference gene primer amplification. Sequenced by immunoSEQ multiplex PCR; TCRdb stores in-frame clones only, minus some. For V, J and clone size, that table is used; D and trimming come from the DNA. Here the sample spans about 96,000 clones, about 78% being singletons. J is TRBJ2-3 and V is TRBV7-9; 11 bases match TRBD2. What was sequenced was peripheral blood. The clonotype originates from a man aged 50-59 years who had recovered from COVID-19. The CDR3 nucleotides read TGTGCCAGCAGCCCAGGAGGACTAGCGGGTTCTACGCAGTATTTT. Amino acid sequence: CASSPGGLAGSTQYF.